This T cell receptor beta chain was captured by sequencing in a study of CD4 T cells in relation to SARS-CoV-2 and coronaviruses listed by TCRdb under 2021. About the investigation overall: In the ViraFEST assay, PBMCs were grown with antigen for approximately 11 days, and TCR beta CDR3s were then sequenced to identify antigen-specific clonal expansions. An HIV-1 Nef peptide pool or a culture without peptide was used as the negative reference condition. HLA restriction was mapped for shared crossreactive spike epitopes using patient-derived lymphoblastoid cell lines. At the level of individual TCR clonotypes, the study evaluated whether memory CD4+ T cells crossreact between the spike proteins of SARS-CoV-2 and those of common cold coronaviruses. The Adaptive Biotechnologies TCR-sequencing kit was used to sequence samples from a few pre-COVID donors and the naive versus memory experiments, while other data came from Illumina-based sequencing. A different, Illumina-based TCR-beta assay was used to sequence expansion assays from other donors in the study.

The paper as a whole reports these results and caveats: Crossreactivity analysis centred on spike protein, so crossreactivity against other viral proteins was not assessed. Small numbers of patients and of tested TCRs limited the study. Significantly weaker SARS-CoV-2-driven expansion was shown by crossreactive clones than by monoreactive clones, consistent with antigenic imprinting. Memory CD4+ clonotypes crossrecognizing SARS-CoV-2 and at least one common cold coronavirus spike were found in around 59% of donors. Because no donor provided both pre-pandemic and post-infection samples, tracing the source of pre-existing responses was limited.

The CDR3 numbers 11 residues from cysteine through phenylalanine. The entry retains the CDR3 DNA only, 33 bases that are in frame from base 1. Looking up the germline V gene (reference sequence) yields CDR1 LNHDA and CDR2 SQIVND. Turning to this clone: Its antigen target is currently unknown. Its ends do not fully match the called genes, so a read error is possible.

CD4+ T cells from unexposed donors were collected before the COVID-19 pandemic (2011-2018). Following 10 days of culture, the EasySep CD4+ T cell isolation kit was used to isolate CD4+ T cells. As cell number allowed, CD4+ T cells from unexposed donors were tested for reactivity to SARS-CoV-2 S and N and to four common cold coronavirus spike pools. Each well received about 2 million PBMCs, cultured in IMDM supplemented with roughly 5% human AB serum and around 10 IU/ml IL-2. Half of the culture medium was replaced with fresh IL-2-containing medium on days 3 and 7. In general, triplicate replicate wells were used for every peptide culture condition. The leukapheresis product for the unexposed donors was obtained through commercial purchase. Ficoll-Paque PLUS gradient centrifugation was used to isolate PBMCs from leukapheresis product or whole blood. The PBMCs went either fresh into the expansion assay or into cryopreservation at -140 degrees C. The QIAamp Micro DNA Kit was used to extract genomic DNA from the CD4+ T cells.

Receptor amplification or capture employed the immunoSEQ multiplex PCR assay. From the authors' description of their analysis: Preprocessing removed nonproductive sequences and CDR3s not starting with C, not ending with F or W, or shorter than 7 amino acids. The MANAFEST web app identified antigen-specific clonotypes based on expansion compared with the reference and other culture wells. A clone counted as positive if significantly expanded in 2 of 3 replicate wells versus the reference culture at FDR below 0.05. A further requirement for positive clones was significant expansion compared with all other tandem wells, along with an odds ratio above 5. CDR3 homology was measured as pairwise Levenshtein distance, computed with the stringdist R package after trimming three terminal residues from each end. In its TCRdb copy, this immuneACCESS table keeps in-frame sequences only and misses some clones. Where compared with another copy, unresolved V genes explain less than half of these, and the others have no known cause. V, J and clone size were drawn from that table, and D and trimming were deduced from the DNA. This sample lists 25,000 or so clones; roughly 82% were detected once. Under 11% of the sample goes to the ten largest clones.

The specimen was CD4+ T cells from PBMCs, cultured in vitro. This sequence uses TRBV19 and TRBJ1-1, with an unclear D gene assignment. This receptor was identified in a human donor in good health. The nucleotide sequence reads TGTGCCAGTAGCCAAAGACACGCACATTCGTTT. It translates as CASSQRHAHSF.